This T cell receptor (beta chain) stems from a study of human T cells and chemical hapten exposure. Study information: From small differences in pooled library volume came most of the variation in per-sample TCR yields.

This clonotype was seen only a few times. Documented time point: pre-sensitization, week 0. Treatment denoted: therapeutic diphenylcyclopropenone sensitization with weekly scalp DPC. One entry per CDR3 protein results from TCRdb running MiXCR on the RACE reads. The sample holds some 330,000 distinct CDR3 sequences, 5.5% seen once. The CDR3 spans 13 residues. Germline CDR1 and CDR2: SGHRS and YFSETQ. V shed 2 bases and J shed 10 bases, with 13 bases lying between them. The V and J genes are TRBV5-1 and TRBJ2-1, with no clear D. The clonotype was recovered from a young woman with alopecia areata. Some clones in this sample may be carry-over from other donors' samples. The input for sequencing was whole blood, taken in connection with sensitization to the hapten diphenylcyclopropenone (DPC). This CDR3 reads CASSLVLAGEQFF. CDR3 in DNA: TGCGCCAGCAGCTTAGTTTTGGCAGGCGAGCAGTTCTTC.